The 23 T cell receptor beta chains listed next were all sequenced from one sample in a study of T cell responses to AZD1222 COVID-19 vaccine. This table comes from immunoSEQ multiplex PCR, and its TCRdb copy is limited to in-frame clones, with some not included. The repertoire holds 99,000 or so clones, with over 85% as singletons. Sequenced here: peripheral blood, sampled on day 0 of AZD1222 vaccination. All receptors come from an adult in good health.

The rearrangement joins TRBV7-9 to TRBJ2-7, with D unresolved. Trimming stripped 1 base from V and 0 bases from J, with 7 bases between. CDR1 and CDR2 from the germline V gene are SEHNR and FQNEAQ (reference sequence). CDR3 length: 14 residues. As DNA, the CDR3 is TGTGCCAGCAGCTTAGGGCTTAACTCCTACGAGCAGTACTTC. Translating gives CASSLGLNSYEQYF.

The genes are TRBV28 and TRBJ2-5; D unresolved. This CDR3 region has 13 residues. The ends were cut back, 10 bases at V and 3 bases at J, with 15 bases in the middle. Germline CDR1 reads MDHEN; CDR2 reads SYDVKM. In DNA form, the CDR3 reads TGTGCCATCAACTCATGGGTGGAAGAGACCCAGTACTTC. Encoded protein: CAINSWVEETQYF.

This CDR3 is CVWVSGPSGRITDTQYF. The CDR3 DNA reads as TGTGTCTGGGTGTCCGGACCGAGCGGGAGGATCACAGATACGCAGTATTTT. The rearrangement uses TRBV10-3 and TRBJ2-3, with 9 bases fitting TRBD2. The CDR3 is 17 amino acids. Germline lookup yields CDR1 ENHRY and CDR2 SYGVKD.

The chain employs TRBV5-1 and TRBJ2-7, with TRBD2 matching over 12 bases. The V gene end was trimmed by 1 base and the J gene end by 12 bases; junction bases not matched to a gene: 14. This CDR3 is 16 amino acids long. Germline lookup yields CDR1 SGHRS and CDR2 YFSETQ. This CDR3 is CASSLPPPGLAGGRYF. CDR3 DNA sequence: TGCGCCAGCAGCTTGCCGCCCCCAGGTCTAGCGGGAGGGCGGTACTTC.

V gene TRBV7-9 combines with J gene TRBJ2-7; tentatively, D is TRBD1 (5 bases). V shed 3 bases and J shed 4 bases, with 10 bases lying between them. The CDR3 loop spans 13 amino acids. Germline-derived CDR1 and CDR2 are SEHNR and FQNEAQ (reference sequence). The CDR3 region is CASSFETVYEQYF. CDR3 DNA: TGTGCCAGCAGCTTCGAGACAGTATACGAGCAGTACTTC.

The genes are TRBV10-1 and TRBJ1-2; TRBD1 is a possible D gene (6 bases). The CDR3 has 15 amino acids. Trimming pared 3 bases from V and 3 bases from J, leaving 14 bases between. CDR1 is WNHNN, CDR2 SYGVQD, per germline (reference sequence). CDR3 protein: CASSEADSQHYGYTF. The CDR3 DNA follows: TGCGCCAGCAGTGAAGCGGACAGCCAACACTATGGCTACACCTTC.

Remarks on this clone: A read error may produce the germline difference seen at one junction end. The chain links TRBV5-1 to TRBJ1-1; the D gene is possibly TRBD1 (5 bases). Germline V CDR1 and CDR2: SGHRS, YFSETQ. The CDR3 length is 13 residues. The CDR3 nucleotides are TGCGCCAGCAGCTTGGCAGGGAACGCTGAAGCTTTCTTT. It specifies CASSLAGNAEAFF. The variable domain in full, completed from reference TRBV5-1 and TRBJ1-1, reads KAGVTQTPRYLIKTRGQQVTLSCSPISGHRSVSWYQQTPGQGLQFLFEYFSETQRNKGNFPGRFSGRQFSNSRSEMNVSTLELGDSALYLCASSLAGNAEAFFGQGTRLTVV.

The sample holds one count of this clone. The V gene is TRBV9, the J gene TRBJ2-1; TRBD1 is a possible D gene (5 bases). Trimming left V 7 bases short and J 0 bases short, with 17 bases between. This CDR3 is built from 16 residues. Germline values: CDR1 SGDLS, CDR2 YYNGEE. The CDR3, as DNA: TGTGCCAGCGGGGCTGGGTGGGATGGCTCCTACAATGAGCAGTTCTTC. This codes for CASGAGWDGSYNEQFF.

The count of this clone is one. The chain employs TRBV5-1 and TRBJ2-3, with D maybe TRBD2 (5 bases). This CDR3 region has 16 residues. Trimming cost V 2 bases and J 0 bases, with 13 bases left between them. Germline V gene sequence: CDR1 SGHRS, CDR2 YFSETQ. CDR3 in amino acids: CASSLGGSSSTDTQYF. The CDR3 DNA sequence: TGCGCCAGCAGCTTAGGCGGGTCCTCTAGCACAGATACGCAGTATTTT.

The rearrangement joins TRBV7-2 to TRBJ2-7; D remains ambiguous. The CDR3 totals 12 residues. The germline V and J ends were trimmed by 5 bases and 5 bases, with 10 bases remaining between them. The germline V gene has CDR1 SGHTA and CDR2 FQGNSA. The CDR3 region has the DNA TGTGCCAGCAGCAAACCTAAGGACGAGCAGTACTTC. Protein product: CASSKPKDEQYF.

The chain employs TRBV9 and TRBJ1-5, with 7 bases that match TRBD1. Germline assignment: CDR1 SGDLS and CDR2 YYNGEE. There are 16 residues in the CDR3. The V and J ends lost 5 bases and 3 bases, in that order; junction bases with no gene match: 11. The CDR3 DNA sequence: TGTGCCAGCAGTAGAACAACAGGGGCCAACAATCAGCCCCAGCATTTT. This encodes CASSRTTGANNQPQHF.

J is TRBJ2-7 and V is TRBV2, with TRBD1 identical over 7 bases. V lost 8 bases and J lost 6; bases outside the gene matches: 13. The CDR3 is 14 amino acids. Germline lookup yields CDR1 SNHLY and CDR2 FYNNEI. CDR3 sequence (DNA): TGTGCCAGCTTGATTGCGAGGGGGCGCGGCGAGCAGTACTTC. Translated, it gives CASLIARGRGEQYF.

The chain joins TRBV19 to TRBJ1-5; D not certain. The CDR3 has 15 residues. Germline V gene data show CDR1 as LNHDA and CDR2 as SQIVND (reference sequence). V lost 6 bases and J lost 3, with 15 bases in between. CDR3 in DNA: TGTGCCAGTAGGGAAATGAGGGAATTCAATCAGCCCCAGCATTTT. Translation: CASREMREFNQPQHF.

CDR3 in amino acids: CASSPRTDTQYF. The CDR3 coding sequence is TGTGCCAGCAGCCCGAGGACAGATACGCAGTATTTT. The J gene is TRBJ2-3, the V gene TRBV5-4; D unclear. The length of the CDR3 is 12 residues. With 4 bases removed from V and 3 bases from J, the gap between germline ends came to 6 bases. Germline values: CDR1 SGHNT, CDR2 YYREEE (reference sequence). The whole variable domain, filled in from reference TRBV5-4 and TRBJ2-3, reads ETGVTQSPTHLIKTRGQQVTLRCSSQSGHNTVSWYQQALGQGPQFIFQYYREEENGRGNFPPRFSGLQFPNYSSELNVNALELDDSALYLCASSPRTDTQYFGPGTRLTVL.

This clone was found once. The chain links TRBV11-2 to TRBJ2-7; D not resolved. The ends were cut back, 5 bases at V and 4 bases at J, with 9 bases in the middle. This CDR3 spans 12 amino acids. Germline CDR1 reads SGHAT; CDR2 reads FQNNGV. This CDR3 reads CASSKNAYEQYF. The CDR3 DNA reads TGTGCCAGCAGCAAAAATGCGTACGAGCAGTACTTC. Full variable domain (remainder filled in from reference TRBV11-2 and TRBJ2-7): EAGVAQSPRYKIIEKRQSVAFWCNPISGHATLYWYQQILGQGPKLLIQFQNNGVVDDSQLPKDRFSAERLKGVDSTLKIQPAKLEDSAVYLCASSKNAYEQYFGPGTRLTVT.

The V call is TRBV10-2, the J call TRBJ2-3, with 12 bases identical to TRBD1. In germline, CDR1 is WSHSY, CDR2 SAAADI. This CDR3 is 14 amino acids long. V shed 6 bases and J 8 bases; nucleotides not matched to a gene: 6. The CDR3 sequence: CASRPGTGGRTQYF. CDR3 DNA: TGCGCCAGCAGACCCGGGACAGGGGGCCGTACGCAGTATTTT.

This sequence joins TRBV20-1 and TRBJ1-5, with D uncertain. The CDR3 consists of 13 residues. The germline V gene encodes CDR1 DFQATT and CDR2 SNEGSKA (reference sequence). The ends were cut back, 3 bases at V and 3 bases at J, with 9 bases in the middle. CDR3 nucleotide sequence: TGCAGTGCTAGTACATCCATCAATCAGCCCCAGCATTTT. It translates to CSASTSINQPQHF.

This clone was found once. V gene TRBV11-2 combines with J gene TRBJ1-4; D remains unclear. V was pared by 7 bases and J by 7 bases, with 13 bases between. CDR1 SGHAT and CDR2 FQNNGV come from the germline V gene. This CDR3 region has 13 residues. The CDR3 is CASTSPMGEKLFF. The CDR3 DNA is TGTGCCAGCACTTCCCCTATGGGTGAAAAACTGTTTTTT.

The CDR3 spells CASSSWPGTSGRAREQYF. The CDR3, as DNA: TGTGCCAGCAGTTCCTGGCCCGGGACTAGCGGGAGGGCCCGCGAGCAGTACTTC. V is TRBV28 and J is TRBJ2-7; TRBD2 aligns across 16 bases. The length of the CDR3 is 18 residues. Per germline, CDR1 MDHEN and CDR2 SYDVKM. V gave up 4 bases and J gave up 6 bases; unmatched junction bases: 12. The full variable domain, its missing parts supplied by reference TRBV28 and TRBJ2-7, is DVKVTQSSRYLVKRTGEKVFLECVQDMDHENMFWYRQDPGLGLRLIYFSYDVKMKEKGDIPEGYSVSREKKERFSLILESASTNQTSMYLCASSSWPGTSGRAREQYFGPGTRLTVT.

The J gene is TRBJ1-2, the V gene TRBV3-1 (or the pseudogene TRBV3-2), with a possible D match to TRBD1 (6 bases). The CDR3 contains 14 residues. V was pared by 3 bases and J by 8 bases, with 16 bases between. The V gene's germline CDR1 is LGHDT and CDR2 YNNKEL (reference sequence). The CDR3 spells CASSHKGGSVGYTF. The CDR3 DNA sequence: TGTGCCAGCAGCCATAAGGGGGGGTCGGTCGGCTACACCTTC.

V and J are TRBV27 and TRBJ1-2; D is uncertain. Germline CDR1 is MNHEY and CDR2 is SMNVEV (reference sequence). Deletions cut 3 bases from V and 2 bases from J, with 7 bases between. The CDR3 has 13 residues. The CDR3 DNA sequence: TGTGCCAGCAGTTTGGTCGGAAACTATGGCTACACCTTC. Encoded protein: CASSLVGNYGYTF.

The rearrangement links TRBV2 to TRBJ1-1, with 10 positions matching TRBD1. The CDR3 is 13 amino acids. V was clipped by 6 bases and J by 10 bases; unmatched bases: 8. CDR1 SNHLY and CDR2 FYNNEI come from the germline V gene. CDR3 sequence: CASRGQGLGGAFF. The CDR3 DNA follows: TGTGCCAGCAGGGGACAGGGGCTCGGAGGAGCTTTCTTT.

This chain uses TRBV12-3 or TRBV12-4 with TRBJ2-7; D unclear. The CDR3 covers 11 residues. V shed 3 bases and J shed 3 bases, with 3 bases lying between them. The CDR3 DNA is TGTGCCAGCAGTTTTCTCTACGAGCAGTACTTC. This encodes CASSFLYEQYF.